This paragraph covers one TCR beta chain sequence. These data come from a study of blood T cell repertoires in COVID-19. Study at large: The analysed material was cDNA or gDNA that came from T cells, B-cell-depleted T cells, or PBMCs.

For recovered donors of Cohort 3, there were two negative PCRs, clearance, or symptom resolution. The authors' processing: Estimated nucleated cell counts came from reference gene primer amplification. Only in-frame clones appear in the TCRdb table, and some are missing; sequencing was by immunoSEQ multiplex PCR. The V and J calls and clone size were taken over from that table, and D and trimming were inferred from the DNA. This table has approximately 200,000 clones, roughly 83% appearing once. CDR3 length equals 13 residues. The V gene lost 5 bases and the J gene lost 7 bases, with 12 bases spanning the gap. In germline, CDR1 is SGHNT, CDR2 YYREEE (reference sequence).

The receptor was derived from a woman between 25 and 40 years old who had recovered from COVID-19. What was sequenced was PBMCs or T cells enriched from blood (not recorded which). This chain joins TRBV5-4 and TRBJ2-2, with D possibly matching TRBD2 (7 bases). CDR3 sequence reads: CASRGGQYGELFF. DNA for the CDR3: TGTGCCAGCAGGGGGGGGCAATACGGGGAGCTGTTTTTT.